What follows describes a single T cell receptor beta chain. This sample stems from a study of blood T cell repertoires in COVID-19. One Seattle source followed patients from active infection through their disease course. Authors' data handling: Reference gene primer amplification yielded estimated nucleated cell counts. Sequencing used immunoSEQ multiplex PCR; TCRdb keeps in-frame clones, though not all of them. V, J and clone size are taken as reported in that table, and D and trimming were inferred from the DNA itself. The sample holds 150,000 to 200,000 clones, 84% seen once. Sequencing used peripheral blood. This clonotype was sampled from a woman aged 65 to 85 with COVID-19, enrolled during active disease.

The CDR3 DNA sequence: TGCGCCAGCAGCGACACAGGGTCGGCGAGGATAAACATTCAGTACTTC. It codes for CASSDTGSARINIQYF. The chain carries TRBV4-1 and TRBJ2-4; a weak D match, TRBD1 (6 bases). The CDR3 spans 16 residues. Per germline, CDR1 MGHRA and CDR2 YSYEKL. Between the trimmed V and J ends, which lost 5 bases and 6 bases, there was a span of 20 bases.